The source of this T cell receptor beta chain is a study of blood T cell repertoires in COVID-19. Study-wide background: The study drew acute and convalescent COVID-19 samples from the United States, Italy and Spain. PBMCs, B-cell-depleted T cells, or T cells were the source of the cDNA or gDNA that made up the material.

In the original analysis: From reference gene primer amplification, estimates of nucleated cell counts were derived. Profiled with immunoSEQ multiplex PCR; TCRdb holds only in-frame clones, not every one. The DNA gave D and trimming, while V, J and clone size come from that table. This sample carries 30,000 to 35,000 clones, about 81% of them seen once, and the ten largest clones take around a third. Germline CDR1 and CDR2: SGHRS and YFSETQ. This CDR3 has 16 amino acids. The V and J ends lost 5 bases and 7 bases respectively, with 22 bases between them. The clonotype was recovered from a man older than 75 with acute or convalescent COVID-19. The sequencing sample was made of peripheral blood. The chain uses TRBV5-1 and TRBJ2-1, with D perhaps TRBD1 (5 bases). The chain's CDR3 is CASRGIDSSPPNEQFF. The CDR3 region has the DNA TGCGCCAGCAGGGGAATAGACAGCTCCCCGCCAAATGAGCAGTTCTTC.